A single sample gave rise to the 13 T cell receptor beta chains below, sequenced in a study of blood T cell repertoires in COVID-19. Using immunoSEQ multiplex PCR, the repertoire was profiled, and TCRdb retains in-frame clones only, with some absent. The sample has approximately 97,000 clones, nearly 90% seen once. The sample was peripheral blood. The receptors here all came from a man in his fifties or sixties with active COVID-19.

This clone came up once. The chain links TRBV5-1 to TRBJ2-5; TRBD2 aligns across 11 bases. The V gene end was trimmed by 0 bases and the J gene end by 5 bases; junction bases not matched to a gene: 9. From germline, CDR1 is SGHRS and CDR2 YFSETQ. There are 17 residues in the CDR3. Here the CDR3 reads CASSLGNSGGARETQYF. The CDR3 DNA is TGCGCCAGCAGCTTGGGCAATAGCGGGGGGGCCCGGGAGACCCAGTACTTC.

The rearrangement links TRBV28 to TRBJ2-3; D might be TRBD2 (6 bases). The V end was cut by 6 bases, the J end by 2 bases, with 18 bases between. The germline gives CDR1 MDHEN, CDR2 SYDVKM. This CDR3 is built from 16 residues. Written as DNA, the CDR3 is TGTGCCAGCAGGCGCGAGCGGCGGGGACTCACAGATACGCAGTATTTT. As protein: CASRRERRGLTDTQYF.

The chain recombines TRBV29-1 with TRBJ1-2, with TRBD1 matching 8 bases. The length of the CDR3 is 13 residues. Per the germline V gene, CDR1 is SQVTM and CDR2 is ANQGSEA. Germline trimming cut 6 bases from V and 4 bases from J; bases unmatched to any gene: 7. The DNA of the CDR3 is TGCAGCGTGACGACAGGGGTCTTCTATGGCTACACCTTC. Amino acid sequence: CSVTTGVFYGYTF.

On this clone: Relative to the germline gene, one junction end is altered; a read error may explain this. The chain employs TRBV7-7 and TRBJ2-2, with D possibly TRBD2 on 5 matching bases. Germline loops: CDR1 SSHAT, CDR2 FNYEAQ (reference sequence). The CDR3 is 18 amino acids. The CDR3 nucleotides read TGTGCTAGCAGCTTAGATGGGGATCGCGGGCGTTACACCGGGGAGCTGTTTTTT. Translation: CASSLDGDRGRYTGELFF.

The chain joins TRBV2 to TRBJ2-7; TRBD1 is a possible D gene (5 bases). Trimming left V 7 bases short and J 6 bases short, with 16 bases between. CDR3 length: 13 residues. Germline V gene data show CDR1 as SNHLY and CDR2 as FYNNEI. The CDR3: CASTFQGLGEQYF. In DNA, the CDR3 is TGTGCCAGCACCTTCCAGGGTCTTGGCGAGCAGTACTTC.

The CDR3 nucleotides read TGCGCCAGCAGCGGGACAGCCGGGAACACTGAAGCTTTCTTT. This codes for CASSGTAGNTEAFF. The V call is TRBV4-3, the J call TRBJ1-1; 7 nucleotides line up with TRBD1. Germline V gene data show CDR1 as LGHNA and CDR2 as YSLEER. The CDR3 runs 14 residues. Losses at the gene ends were 5 bases for V and 1 base for J; bases not matched to a gene: 4.

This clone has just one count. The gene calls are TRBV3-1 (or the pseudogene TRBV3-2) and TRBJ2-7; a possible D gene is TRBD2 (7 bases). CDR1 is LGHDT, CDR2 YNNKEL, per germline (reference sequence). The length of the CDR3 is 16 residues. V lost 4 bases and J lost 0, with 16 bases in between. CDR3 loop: CASSRRGGMSSYEQYF. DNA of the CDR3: TGTGCCAGCAGCCGGAGGGGGGGGATGAGCTCCTACGAGCAGTACTTC.

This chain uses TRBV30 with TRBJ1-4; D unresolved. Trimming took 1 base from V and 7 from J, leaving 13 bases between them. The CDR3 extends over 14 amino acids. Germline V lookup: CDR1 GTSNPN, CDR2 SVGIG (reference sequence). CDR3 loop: CAWSEGLSGEKLFF. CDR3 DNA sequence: TGTGCCTGGAGTGAAGGTTTAAGCGGTGAAAAACTGTTTTTT.

In DNA form, the CDR3 reads TGTGCCAGCAGACGACTAGCGGGGGGCACTAGGAGCTCCTACGAGCAGTACTTC. Residues: CASRRLAGGTRSSYEQYF. The chain carries TRBV6-6 and TRBJ2-7; 13 bases match TRBD2. V lost 6 bases to trimming and J lost 0 bases; unmatched junction nucleotides: 11. This CDR3 spans 18 amino acids. Germline assignment: CDR1 MNHNY and CDR2 SVGAGI (reference sequence).

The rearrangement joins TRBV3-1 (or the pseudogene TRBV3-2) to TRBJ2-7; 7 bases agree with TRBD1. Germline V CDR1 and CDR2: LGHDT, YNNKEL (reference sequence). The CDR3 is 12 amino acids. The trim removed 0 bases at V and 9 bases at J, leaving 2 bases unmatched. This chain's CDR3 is CASSQEGGGQYF. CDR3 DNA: TGTGCCAGCAGCCAAGAAGGGGGCGGGCAGTACTTC.

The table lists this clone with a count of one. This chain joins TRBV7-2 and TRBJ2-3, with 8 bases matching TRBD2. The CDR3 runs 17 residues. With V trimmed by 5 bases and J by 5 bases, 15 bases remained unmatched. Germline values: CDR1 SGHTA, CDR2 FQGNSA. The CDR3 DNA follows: TGTGCCAGCAGCCTTGGGATTAGCGGGATCCTGGGAGATACGCAGTATTTT. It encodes CASSLGISGILGDTQYF.

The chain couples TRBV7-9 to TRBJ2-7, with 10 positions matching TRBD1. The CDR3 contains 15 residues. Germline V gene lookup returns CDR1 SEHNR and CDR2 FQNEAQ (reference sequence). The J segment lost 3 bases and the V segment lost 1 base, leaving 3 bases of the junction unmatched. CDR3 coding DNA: TGTGCCAGCAGCTTAGGGACAGGGGGGCTCTACGAGCAGTACTTC. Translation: CASSLGTGGLYEQYF.

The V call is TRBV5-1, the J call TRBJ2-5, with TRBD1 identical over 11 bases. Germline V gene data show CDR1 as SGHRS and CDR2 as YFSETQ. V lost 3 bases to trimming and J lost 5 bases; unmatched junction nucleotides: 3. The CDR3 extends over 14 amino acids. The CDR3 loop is CASSWTGGSETQYF. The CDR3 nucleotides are TGCGCCAGCAGCTGGACAGGGGGCAGCGAGACCCAGTACTTC. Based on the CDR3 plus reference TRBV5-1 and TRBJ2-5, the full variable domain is KAGVTQTPRYLIKTRGQQVTLSCSPISGHRSVSWYQQTPGQGLQFLFEYFSETQRNKGNFPGRFSGRQFSNSRSEMNVSTLELGDSALYLCASSWTGGSETQYFGPGTRLLVL.